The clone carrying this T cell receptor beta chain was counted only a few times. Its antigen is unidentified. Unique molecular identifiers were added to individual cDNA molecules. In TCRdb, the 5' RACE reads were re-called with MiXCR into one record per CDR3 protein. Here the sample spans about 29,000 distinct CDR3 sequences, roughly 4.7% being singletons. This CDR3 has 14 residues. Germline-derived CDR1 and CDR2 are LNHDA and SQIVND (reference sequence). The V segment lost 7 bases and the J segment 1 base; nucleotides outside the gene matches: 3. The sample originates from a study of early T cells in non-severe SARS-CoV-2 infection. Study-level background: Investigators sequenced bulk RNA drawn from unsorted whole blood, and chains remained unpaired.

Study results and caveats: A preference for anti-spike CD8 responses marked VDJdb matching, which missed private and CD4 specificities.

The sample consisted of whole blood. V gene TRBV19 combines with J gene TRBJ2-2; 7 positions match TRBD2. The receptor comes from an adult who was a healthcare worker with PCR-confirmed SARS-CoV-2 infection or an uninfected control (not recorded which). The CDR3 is CASKPSGNTGELFF. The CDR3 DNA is TGTGCCAGTAAGCCTAGCGGGAACACCGGGGAGCTGTTTTTT.